This T cell receptor (beta chain) was captured by sequencing in a study of blood T cells in healthy people across ages. Germline CDR1 reads LGHNA; CDR2 reads YNFKEQ. V shed 3 bases and J 7 bases; nucleotides not matched to a gene: 7. CDR3 length: 15 amino acids. Next came a second PCR, run for about 6 to 11 cycles, which used a sample-barcoded 5' primer along with a J-beta primer mix. TCRdb processed the 5' RACE reads anew with MiXCR; each CDR3 protein has one entry. The table includes 700,000 or so distinct CDR3 sequences, about 24% detected once. The sequence came from a man in his 70s in good health. The V call is TRBV4-2, the J call TRBJ2-1, with 9 bases matching TRBD1. The sequencing sample was made of blood. This CDR3 reads CASSHAGQGMNEQFF. DNA of the CDR3: TGTGCCAGCAGCCATGCCGGACAGGGGATGAATGAGCAGTTCTTC.